This T cell receptor beta chain is drawn from a study of cytomegalovirus exposure and HLA in healthy donors. The study ran its PCR with 60 Vbeta and 13 Jbeta primers. TCRdb's table, derived via immunoSEQ multiplex PCR, lists solely in-frame clones and lacks some. The sample contains approximately 150,000 clones, almost 75% of which appear only once. This clone was observed a handful of times. The TCR was taken from a young woman in good health and CMV-seropositive. The sequencing sample was made of PBMCs.

The CDR3 region has the DNA TGTGCCAGCAGTGATGAGAGCACAGATACGCAGTATTTT. Amino acids: CASSDESTDTQYF. V and J are TRBV6-4 and TRBJ2-3; unclear D gene. Trimming stripped 3 bases from V and 0 bases from J, with 4 bases between. The germline V gene has CDR1 MRHNA and CDR2 SNTAGT. The CDR3 is 13 amino acids.